The next 25 T cell receptor beta chains were all read from a single sample in a study of cytomegalovirus exposure and HLA in healthy donors. Researchers ran the PCR with 60 Vbeta and 13 Jbeta primers. The method was immunoSEQ multiplex PCR; TCRdb's version includes in-frame clones alone and lacks a portion of them. The table includes fewer than 150,000 clones, around 77% detected once. The sequenced sample was PBMCs. The receptors derive from a man aged 45-60 years in good health and CMV-seronegative.

The V call is TRBV7-2, the J call TRBJ2-5; 10 nucleotides line up with TRBD1. The V gene's germline CDR1 is SGHTA and CDR2 FQGNSA. The CDR3 covers 13 residues. Trimming cost V 5 bases and J 5 bases; bases outside gene matches: 2. The CDR3 DNA follows: TGTGCCAGCAGCCCGGGACAGGGGGAGACCCAGTACTTC. Translating gives CASSPGQGETQYF.

The chain employs TRBV6-5 and TRBJ2-2; 7 bases are shared with TRBD1. In germline, CDR1 is MNHEY, CDR2 SVGAGI. This CDR3 region has 15 residues. The ends lost 7 bases at V and 6 bases at J; junction bases unmatched: 11. The CDR3 DNA reads as TGTGCCAGCAAAGTAGACAGGGCAACGGCCGGGGAGCTGTTTTTT. It specifies CASKVDRATAGELFF.

The rearrangement joins TRBV4-1 to TRBJ1-2; tentative D call: TRBD1 (5 bases). The CDR3 has 14 amino acids. Germline lookup yields CDR1 MGHRA and CDR2 YSYEKL. The germline V and J ends were trimmed by 4 bases and 2 bases, with 11 bases remaining between them. The CDR3 loop is CASSPGGVNYGYTF. Written as DNA, the CDR3 is TGCGCCAGCAGCCCCGGAGGGGTAAACTATGGCTACACCTTC.

The chain carries TRBV6-1 and TRBJ2-7, with 9 bases identical to TRBD1. Losses at the gene ends were 6 bases for V and 2 bases for J; bases not matched to a gene: 8. Germline values: CDR1 MNHNS, CDR2 SASEGT. This CDR3 is built from 15 residues. The CDR3: CASRTTGTGPYEQYF. The CDR3 DNA sequence: TGTGCCAGCAGGACCACCGGGACAGGGCCCTACGAGCAGTACTTC.

V and J are TRBV7-2 and TRBJ2-3; 12 bases map to TRBD2. The CDR3 has 17 residues. CDR1 and CDR2 from the germline V gene are SGHTA and FQGNSA. After removal of 3 bases from V and 5 bases from J, the junction contained 9 bases not matched to a gene. The CDR3 loop is CASSFALTSGSGDTQYF. The CDR3 nucleotides are TGTGCCAGCAGCTTCGCCCTGACTAGCGGGAGTGGAGATACGCAGTATTTT.

The gene calls are TRBV5-1 and TRBJ1-4; TRBD1 aligns across 12 bases. CDR3 size: 18 residues. Germline V gene data show CDR1 as SGHRS and CDR2 as YFSETQ. V was clipped by 0 bases and J by 5 bases; unmatched bases: 8. CDR3 sequence (DNA): TGCGCCAGCAGCTTGGCCGGGACAGGGGGCGGTCAAAATGAAAAACTGTTTTTT. Translated, it gives CASSLAGTGGGQNEKLFF.

J is TRBJ2-1 and V is TRBV2; a possible D gene is TRBD2 (5 bases). This CDR3 region has 15 residues. Between the trimmed V and J ends, which lost 5 bases and 0 bases, there was a span of 11 bases. The germline CDR1 and CDR2 sequences are SNHLY and FYNNEI. The CDR3 spells CASSKSGISYNEQFF. CDR3 DNA: TGTGCCAGCAGTAAAAGCGGAATCTCCTACAATGAGCAGTTCTTC.

J is TRBJ1-5 and V is TRBV6-1; a possible D gene is TRBD1 (5 bases). Germline values: CDR1 MNHNS, CDR2 SASEGT. This CDR3 region has 17 residues. V lost 2 bases to trimming and J lost 0 bases, with 14 bases between them. The CDR3: CASSESGNPYSNQPQHF. The CDR3 DNA reads TGTGCCAGCAGTGAATCAGGGAACCCTTATAGCAATCAGCCCCAGCATTTT.

The rearrangement joins TRBV6-1 to TRBJ2-7, with TRBD2 as a possible D gene (6 bases). Trimming pared 6 bases from V and 3 bases from J, leaving 12 bases between. Per the germline V gene, CDR1 is MNHNS and CDR2 is SASEGT. The CDR3 sequence is 13 residues long. The CDR3 nucleotides are TGTGCCAGCAGAGCGGGCAGAAGCTACGAGCAGTACTTC. It translates to CASRAGRSYEQYF.

The V gene is TRBV29-1, the J gene TRBJ2-5, with TRBD2 matching over 11 bases. The CDR3 is made up of 14 amino acids. J gave up 2 bases and V 5 bases, and 4 bases lay outside the gene matches. CDR1 is SQVTM and CDR2 is ANQGSEA in the germline V gene. The CDR3 loop reads CSVFTSGRQETQYF. In nucleotides, the CDR3 is TGCAGCGTTTTTACTAGCGGGAGACAAGAGACCCAGTACTTC. Using reference TRBV29-1 and TRBJ2-5 for the parts outside the CDR3, the full variable domain is SAVISQKPSRDICQRGTSLTIQCQVDSQVTMMFWYRQQPGQSLTLIATANQGSEATYESGFVIDKFPISRPNLTFSTLTVSNMSPEDSSIYLCSVFTSGRQETQYFGPGTRLLVL.

The chain links TRBV6-1 to TRBJ2-4, with 7 bases fitting TRBD1. The CDR3 loop spans 16 amino acids. Germline CDR1 reads MNHNS; CDR2 reads SASEGT. Trimming removed 3 bases from V and 0 bases from J; junction bases left unmatched: 5. The CDR3 coding sequence is TGTGCCAGCAGTGATGAGGGGGCCCTAGCCAAAAACATTCAGTACTTC. It translates to CASSDEGALAKNIQYF.

V and J are TRBV5-1 and TRBJ1-1; no clear D gene. Trimming shortened V by 1 base and J by 2 bases, and 12 bases separated the two germline ends. This CDR3 comprises 15 residues. CDR1 and CDR2 (germline): SGHRS, YFSETQ. The CDR3: CASSLNRQVNTEAFF. The DNA of the CDR3 is TGCGCCAGCAGCTTGAATCGCCAGGTTAACACTGAAGCTTTCTTT.

This clone was seen a handful of times. The V call is TRBV21-1, the J call TRBJ2-1; TRBD2 reflects the table's D call only, with no check against the DNA. TRBV21-1 is designated a pseudogene. The CDR3 covers 15 residues. The chain's CDR3 is CASSYRLAGNNEQFF. As DNA, the CDR3 is TGTGCCAGCAGCTACCGACTAGCGGGTAACAATGAGCAGTTCTTC.

In this sample, this clone turned up many times. This rearrangement joins TRBV4-3 to TRBJ2-5; perhaps TRBD1 as D (6 bases). The germline V and J ends were trimmed by 1 base and 1 base, with 10 bases remaining between them. Looked up from germline, CDR1 is LGHNA and CDR2 is YSLEER. The CDR3 has 15 residues. This CDR3 reads CASSQGGTPQETQYF. CDR3 coding DNA: TGCGCCAGCAGCCAAGGTGGGACACCCCAAGAGACCCAGTACTTC.

A few counts support this clone. The chain has TRBV5-1 and TRBJ2-1, with unresolved D. V lost 2 bases to trimming and J lost 0 bases, with 9 bases between them. The CDR3 length is 15 residues. CDR1 is SGHRS, CDR2 YFSETQ, per germline. CDR3 DNA: TGCGCCAGCAGCTTCGGTCCGAGCTCCTACAATGAGCAGTTCTTC. As protein: CASSFGPSSYNEQFF.

The V call is TRBV5-1, the J call TRBJ2-3; 8 nucleotides match TRBD1. Trimming removed 4 bases from V and 3 bases from J; junction bases left unmatched: 10. The germline CDR1 and CDR2 sequences are SGHRS and YFSETQ. This CDR3 has 16 amino acids. The CDR3 region has the DNA TGCGCCAGCAGCCCAGTGGACAGGGATCTAACAGATACGCAGTATTTT. Protein product: CASSPVDRDLTDTQYF.

As regards this clone: Within the sample, other DNA sequences also encode this same CDR3. This chain uses TRBV11-2 with TRBJ2-1; D perhaps matches TRBD2 (6 bases). Trimming removed 3 bases at V and 4 bases at J, with 10 bases between. CDR1 and CDR2 from the germline V gene are SGHAT and FQNNGV. The CDR3 is 14 residues long. This CDR3 is CASSFGGTYNEQFF. Here the CDR3 DNA reads TGTGCCAGCAGCTTCGGCGGGACGTACAATGAGCAGTTCTTC.

V usage is TRBV25-1 and J usage is TRBJ2-3, with D uncertain. Germline values: CDR1 MGHDK, CDR2 SYGVNS. CDR3 size: 12 residues. Trimming cost V 1 base and J 4 bases, with 3 bases left between them. CDR3 residues: CASSESADTQYF. Here the CDR3 DNA reads TGTGCCAGCAGTGAATCAGCAGATACGCAGTATTTT.

The chain joins TRBV7-9 to TRBJ1-2; D perhaps matches TRBD1 (5 bases). The CDR3 covers 14 residues. Germline loops: CDR1 SEHNR, CDR2 FQNEAQ (reference sequence). Between the trimmed V and J ends, which lost 1 base and 3 bases, there was a span of 9 bases. CDR3 sequence: CASSLGGADYGYTF. The CDR3 DNA follows: TGTGCCAGCAGCTTAGGTGGGGCGGACTATGGCTACACCTTC. Looking up the rest from reference TRBV7-9 and TRBJ1-2 gives the full variable domain: DTGVSQNPRHKITKRGQNVTFRCDPISEHNRLYWYRQTLGQGPEFLTYFQNEAQLEKSRLLSDRFSAERPKGSFSTLEIQRTEQGDSAMYLCASSLGGADYGYTFGSGTRLTVV.

The rearrangement links TRBV28 to TRBJ2-1, with D perhaps matching TRBD2 (5 bases). The V and J ends lost 7 bases and 3 bases respectively, with 16 bases between them. CDR1 and CDR2 from the germline V gene are MDHEN and SYDVKM. The CDR3 covers 15 residues. CDR3 sequence (DNA): TGTGCCAGCAACCCCCGGGGATCCTTCTACAATGAGCAGTTCTTC. Translating it yields CASNPRGSFYNEQFF.

This clone appeared once. The V gene is TRBV28, the J gene TRBJ2-2, with TRBD1 matching over 10 bases. Germline CDR1 is MDHEN and CDR2 is SYDVKM. Germline trimming cut 7 bases from V and 5 bases from J; bases unmatched to any gene: 4. This CDR3 region has 14 residues. CDR3 nucleotides: TGTGCCAGCACCCGGACAGGGGGTACCGGGGAGCTGTTTTTT. It specifies CASTRTGGTGELFF.

This clone was observed a single time. The chain links TRBV5-4 to TRBJ2-1, with TRBD2 matching 9 bases. V trimming: 0 bases; J trimming: 1 base; junction bases outside the gene matches: 2. The CDR3 contains 16 residues. The germline CDR1 and CDR2 sequences are SGHNT and YYREEE (reference sequence). The CDR3 loop is CASSLDLAGSYNEQFF. The CDR3 DNA reads as TGTGCCAGCAGCTTGGATCTAGCGGGGTCCTACAATGAGCAGTTCTTC.

The chain recombines TRBV18 with TRBJ2-5; possibly TRBD2 for D (6 bases). The CDR3 loop spans 14 amino acids. The V end lost 2 bases, the J end lost 2 bases, and 9 bases lay between the germline ends. Germline V gene lookup returns CDR1 KGHSH and CDR2 LQKENI. The CDR3 loop is CASSPTEGQETQYF. The CDR3, as DNA: TGTGCCAGCTCACCAACGGAGGGTCAAGAGACCCAGTACTTC.

The chain recombines TRBV5-1 with TRBJ2-3; possibly TRBD2 for D (5 bases). CDR1 is SGHRS and CDR2 is YFSETQ in the germline V gene. V was shortened by 0 bases and J by 0 bases, with 11 bases between the two germline ends. The CDR3 is 16 amino acids. CDR3 in amino acids: CASSLGGSGSTDTQYF. The CDR3 DNA is TGCGCCAGCAGCTTGGGGGGAAGCGGTAGCACAGATACGCAGTATTTT.

V and J are TRBV15 and TRBJ2-7; no clear D gene. Trimming stripped 3 bases from V and 6 bases from J, with 15 bases between. Germline V gene data show CDR1 as LNHNV and CDR2 as YYDKDF (reference sequence). The CDR3 has 14 residues. This chain's CDR3 is CATSSGTHTAEQYF. The CDR3 DNA is TGTGCCACCAGCAGTGGTACACACACAGCCGAGCAGTACTTC.